Shown below are 26 T cell receptor beta chains from a single sample sequenced in a study of T cell responses to AZD1222 COVID-19 vaccine. The method was immunoSEQ multiplex PCR; TCRdb's version includes in-frame clones alone and lacks a portion of them. This repertoire shows approximately 100,000 clones, roughly 89% found once; its top ten account for about 3%. The sample here was peripheral blood, taken on day 0 of AZD1222 vaccination. All receptors derive from an adult in good health.

The chain joins TRBV7-9 to TRBJ2-1; TRBD2 matches 15 bases. The CDR3 consists of 15 residues. V shed 7 bases and J 7 bases; nucleotides not matched to a gene: 5. Per the germline V gene, CDR1 is SEHNR and CDR2 is FQNEAQ (reference sequence). The CDR3 sequence: CASTLGLAGGNEQFF. In DNA, the CDR3 is TGTGCCAGCACCCTGGGACTAGCGGGGGGAAATGAGCAGTTCTTC.

The V and J genes are TRBV5-4 and TRBJ2-1; no definite D call. V dropped 0 bases and J dropped 5 bases, with 12 bases sitting between them. The V gene's germline CDR1 is SGHNT and CDR2 YYREEE (reference sequence). This CDR3 contains 15 residues. This CDR3 reads CASSLVTSVNNEQFF. The CDR3 nucleotides are TGTGCCAGCAGCTTGGTGACATCCGTTAACAATGAGCAGTTCTTC.

The chain carries TRBV10-3 and TRBJ2-7, with D perhaps TRBD1 (6 bases). The germline V gene has CDR1 ENHRY and CDR2 SYGVKD. The CDR3 extends over 13 amino acids. V was clipped by 8 bases and J by 4 bases, with 15 bases between them. The CDR3 DNA sequence: TGTGCCATCTCACCGGGACAACCTTACGAGCAGTACTTC. This encodes CAISPGQPYEQYF.

V gene TRBV19 combines with J gene TRBJ1-5; D unresolved. The CDR3 length is 12 residues. The V gene lost 3 bases and the J gene lost 6 bases, with 6 bases spanning the gap. In germline, CDR1 is LNHDA, CDR2 SQIVND (reference sequence). The CDR3 DNA follows: TGTGCCAGTAGTATCGCGGTTCAGCCCCAGCATTTT. Amino acid sequence: CASSIAVQPQHF.

The V gene is TRBV19, the J gene TRBJ2-5; a possible D gene is TRBD2 (6 bases). This CDR3 comprises 15 residues. Germline-derived CDR1 and CDR2 are LNHDA and SQIVND (reference sequence). Trimming pared 6 bases from V and 2 bases from J, leaving 16 bases between. The CDR3 here is CASRSGGAPQETQYF. For the CDR3, the DNA is TGTGCCAGTAGATCCGGCGGGGCCCCACAAGAGACCCAGTACTTC. The variable domain in full, with the rest retrieved from reference TRBV19 and TRBJ2-5, is DGGITQSPKYLFRKEGQNVTLSCEQNLNHDAMYWYRQDPGQGLRLIYYSQIVNDFQKGDIAEGYSVSREKKESFPLTVTSAQKNPTAFYLCASRSGGAPQETQYFGPGTRLLVL.

The chain couples TRBV7-2 to TRBJ1-2, with 7 bases aligning to TRBD1. The CDR3 is 14 residues long. The germline CDR1 and CDR2 sequences are SGHTA and FQGNSA. The junction had 7 bases not matched to a gene; V was cut back by 5 bases and J by 4 bases. CDR3 region: CASSIDGTAYGYTF. In DNA, the CDR3 is TGTGCCAGCAGCATCGACGGGACAGCCTATGGCTACACCTTC.

The chain carries TRBV19 and TRBJ1-2; D gene unclear. The germline CDR1 and CDR2 sequences are LNHDA and SQIVND (reference sequence). CDR3 length: 15 residues. The V gene lost 3 bases and the J gene lost 3 bases, with 14 bases spanning the gap. CDR3 DNA sequence: TGTGCCAGTAGTATGGGGTGGGTTTCGGACTATGGCTACACCTTC. Protein product: CASSMGWVSDYGYTF. Full variable domain (rest looked up from reference TRBV19 and TRBJ1-2): DGGITQSPKYLFRKEGQNVTLSCEQNLNHDAMYWYRQDPGQGLRLIYYSQIVNDFQKGDIAEGYSVSREKKESFPLTVTSAQKNPTAFYLCASSMGWVSDYGYTFGSGTRLTVV.

This clone was observed once. The rearrangement uses TRBV7-8 and TRBJ1-6, with D tentatively TRBD1 (5 bases). Trimming left V 2 bases short and J 9 bases short, with 11 bases between. CDR1 is SGHVS, CDR2 FQNEAQ, per germline. This CDR3 region has 14 residues. In DNA form, the CDR3 reads TGTGCCAGCAGCTTATCAGGGATGGGTTCACCCCTCCACTTT. Its translation is CASSLSGMGSPLHF. The whole variable domain, filled in from reference TRBV7-8 and TRBJ1-6, reads GAGVSQSPRYKVAKRGQDVALRCDPISGHVSLFWYQQALGQGPEFLTYFQNEAQLDKSGLPSDRFFAERPEGSVSTLKIQRTQQEDSAVYLCASSLSGMGSPLHFGNGTRLTVT.

The table lists this clone with a few counts. The CDR3 spells CASIFWQGDEQYF. CDR3 coding DNA: TGTGCCAGCATTTTTTGGCAGGGAGACGAGCAGTACTTC. This chain connects TRBV2 to TRBJ2-7, with D perhaps being TRBD1 or TRBD2 (5 bases each). The length of the CDR3 is 13 residues. The germline V and J ends were trimmed by 7 bases and 5 bases, with 15 bases remaining between them. Germline V gene data show CDR1 as SNHLY and CDR2 as FYNNEI.

The chain is built from TRBV4-2 and TRBJ1-2; TRBD1 aligns across 11 bases. The CDR3 length is 17 residues. Trimming took 1 base from V and 3 from J; bases not matched to a gene: 7. CDR1 and CDR2 from the germline V gene are LGHNA and YNFKEQ. The CDR3 nucleotides are TGTGCCAGCAGCCAAGCGGTAGGACAGGGGGCTTACTATGGCTACACCTTC. It translates to CASSQAVGQGAYYGYTF.

This chain uses TRBV24-1 with TRBJ1-6; D may be TRBD1 (5 bases). Germline V gives CDR1 KGHDR, CDR2 SFDVKD. The CDR3 is 15 residues long. CDR3 residues: CAIEGVAVFMVPLHF. CDR3 DNA sequence: TGTGCGATCGAAGGGGTCGCGGTGTTCATGGTGCCCCTCCACTTT.

The rearrangement uses TRBV7-9 and TRBJ1-1; 8 bases are shared with TRBD1. Per germline, CDR1 SEHNR and CDR2 FQNEAQ (reference sequence). Losses at the gene ends were 5 bases for V and 5 bases for J; bases not matched to a gene: 7. The CDR3 has 14 amino acids. The CDR3 spells CASSPGQGRTEAFF. CDR3 nucleotide sequence: TGTGCCAGCAGCCCAGGACAGGGAAGAACTGAAGCTTTCTTT. Full variable domain (missing parts from reference TRBV7-9 and TRBJ1-1): DTGVSQNPRHKITKRGQNVTFRCDPISEHNRLYWYRQTLGQGPEFLTYFQNEAQLEKSRLLSDRFSAERPKGSFSTLEIQRTEQGDSAMYLCASSPGQGRTEAFFGQGTRLTVV.

V and J are TRBV11-1 and TRBJ1-1, with a possible D match to TRBD1 (5 bases). Per the germline V gene, CDR1 is SGHAT and CDR2 is FQDESV (reference sequence). This CDR3 has 14 amino acids. V lost 4 bases and J lost 10, with 19 bases in between. CDR3: CASSSSLGGEAAFF. The CDR3 region has the DNA TGTGCCAGCAGCTCCTCATTGGGGGGGGAGGCAGCTTTCTTT.

The sample holds one count of this clone. The V call is TRBV27, the J call TRBJ1-2; TRBD1 might be the D (5 bases). This CDR3 spans 15 amino acids. Trimming left V 5 bases short and J 2 bases short, with 15 bases between. From germline, CDR1 is MNHEY and CDR2 SMNVEV (reference sequence). CDR3 nucleotides: TGTGCCAGCAGTCCGACCCCGGGGGGAAACTATGGCTACACCTTC. This translates into CASSPTPGGNYGYTF.

This clone was observed once. V and J are TRBV7-2 and TRBJ1-6, with unresolved D. V lost 6 bases to trimming and J lost 0 bases, with 15 bases between them. The length of the CDR3 is 17 residues. CDR1 and CDR2 (germline): SGHTA, FQGNSA. The CDR3 sequence is CASRQGLISSYNSPLHF. In DNA, the CDR3 is TGTGCCAGCAGACAAGGACTGATTTCCTCCTATAATTCACCCCTCCACTTT.

This chain links TRBV11-2 with TRBJ1-3, with D hard to call. CDR1 is SGHAT and CDR2 is FQNNGV in the germline V gene. Trimming cost V 3 bases and J 0 bases, with 3 bases left between them. The CDR3 is made up of 13 amino acids. In DNA form, the CDR3 reads TGTGCCAGCAGCTTCAACTCTGGAAACACCATATATTTT. As protein: CASSFNSGNTIYF.

In nucleotides, the CDR3 is TGTGCCAGCAGCACCGCAGTTCATCGGCTGAACACTGAAGCTTTCTTT. This sequence encodes CASSTAVHRLNTEAFF. This rearrangement joins TRBV7-9 to TRBJ1-1; no clear D gene. V shed 5 bases and J shed 0 bases, with 16 bases lying between them. The CDR3 spans 16 residues. Germline CDR1 reads SEHNR; CDR2 reads FQNEAQ (reference sequence). The full variable domain, in which reference TRBV7-9 and TRBJ1-1 provide the parts outside the CDR3, is DTGVSQNPRHKITKRGQNVTFRCDPISEHNRLYWYRQTLGQGPEFLTYFQNEAQLEKSRLLSDRFSAERPKGSFSTLEIQRTEQGDSAMYLCASSTAVHRLNTEAFFGQGTRLTVV.

The chain joins TRBV3-1 (or the pseudogene TRBV3-2) to TRBJ2-3; 10 bases align to TRBD2. CDR3 length equals 15 residues. The V and J ends lost 1 base and 6 bases, in that order; junction bases with no gene match: 4. Germline V gene sequence: CDR1 LGHDT, CDR2 YNNKEL (reference sequence). CDR3 DNA: TGTGCCAGCAGCCAAGGGATAGCGGGGGGTGATACGCAGTATTTT. Amino acid sequence: CASSQGIAGGDTQYF.

The chain is built from TRBV7-9 and TRBJ1-4; TRBD1 is a possible D gene (6 bases). This CDR3 is built from 15 residues. V was pared by 0 bases and J by 8 bases, with 13 bases between. CDR1 is SEHNR, CDR2 FQNEAQ, per germline (reference sequence). The CDR3 here is CASSLAGARGEKLFF. The CDR3, as DNA: TGTGCCAGCAGCTTAGCGGGGGCTAGAGGAGAAAAACTGTTTTTT.

The chain uses TRBV12-3 or TRBV12-4 and TRBJ1-2; D is ambiguous. The CDR3 sequence is 12 residues long. The V gene lost 5 bases and the J gene lost 8 bases, with 12 bases spanning the gap. The CDR3 DNA reads as TGTGCCAGCAGTCGGACCCGGTGGGGCTACACCTTC. Translating gives CASSRTRWGYTF.

The chain carries TRBV7-9 and TRBJ1-4; 10 positions agree with TRBD1. The CDR3 has 12 amino acids. After removal of 3 bases from V and 11 bases from J, the junction contained 0 bases not matched to a gene. The germline gives CDR1 SEHNR, CDR2 FQNEAQ (reference sequence). The CDR3 coding sequence is TGTGCCAGCAGCTTGGACAGGGGGAAACTGTTTTTT. Encoded protein: CASSLDRGKLFF.

The gene calls are TRBV4-2 and TRBJ1-2; D is perhaps TRBD1 (6 bases). The CDR3 sequence is 17 residues long. Germline CDR1 and CDR2: LGHNA and YNFKEQ. V gave up 0 bases and J gave up 6 bases, with 20 bases separating them. CDR3 DNA: TGTGCCAGCAGCCAAGAAATGCCCCCCGGGACAAGAGATGGCTACACCTTC. This sequence encodes CASSQEMPPGTRDGYTF.

CDR3 protein: CASKSALPSDTQYF. CDR3 sequence (DNA): TGTGCCAGCAAGAGTGCTCTCCCGTCAGATACGCAGTATTTT. This chain links TRBV6-5 with TRBJ2-3; D call uncertain. Trimming stripped 7 bases from V and 4 bases from J, with 15 bases between. CDR3 length: 14 amino acids. The germline CDR1 and CDR2 sequences are MNHEY and SVGAGI.

This clone is a singleton in its sample. The V gene is TRBV29-1, the J gene TRBJ1-1; no clear D. Germline V gene sequence: CDR1 SQVTM, CDR2 ANQGSEA. Deletions cut 4 bases from V and 4 bases from J, with 13 bases between. The CDR3 is 13 residues long. Here the CDR3 DNA reads TGCAGCGTTGGAGGGCGGCTGGGCACTGAAGCTTTCTTT. Translation gives CSVGGRLGTEAFF.

This clone was detected only a few times. V and J are TRBV7-9 and TRBJ1-2, with TRBD1 as a possible D gene (5 bases). This CDR3 is 15 amino acids long. Trimming left V 0 bases short and J 0 bases short, with 8 bases between. Germline-derived CDR1 and CDR2 are SEHNR and FQNEAQ (reference sequence). The CDR3 nucleotides read TGTGCCAGCAGCTTAGCGGGGGGGACTAACTATGGCTACACCTTC. It encodes CASSLAGGTNYGYTF.

The rearrangement joins TRBV25-1 to TRBJ1-3, with 9 bases fitting TRBD1. The germline V gene has CDR1 MGHDK and CDR2 SYGVNS. V trimming: 3 bases; J trimming: 4 bases; junction bases outside the gene matches: 7. The CDR3 length is 16 residues. The CDR3 spells CASSDLNRGLGNTIYF. CDR3 sequence (DNA): TGTGCCAGCAGTGACCTCAACAGGGGGCTGGGAAACACCATATATTTT.